The entry below gives a single TCR beta chain sequence along with its context. Its antigen is not known. The data were taken from a study of cytomegalovirus exposure and HLA in healthy donors. Whole-study results and caveats: It was 164 TCR beta chains that were listed as cytomegalovirus-associated. Several of the most significant clusters appeared, in a later analysis, to be linked to common viral pathogens.

V shed 5 bases, J shed 6 bases, and the junction held 6 bases outside the gene matches. There are 13 residues in the CDR3. Germline CDR1 reads SGHAT; CDR2 reads FQNNGV. The PCR used 60 Vbeta and 13 Jbeta primers. Assay: immunoSEQ multiplex PCR; the TCRdb copy retains only in-frame clones and omits some. The data show about 100,000 clones, more than 65% seen once. This chain joins TRBV11-2 and TRBJ2-7; 8 positions match TRBD1. The clonotype was recovered from a woman between 18 and 29 years old in good health and CMV-seropositive. Specimen: PBMCs. CDR3 nucleotides: TGTGCCAGCAGCATTGGACAGGGCCGCGAGCAGTACTTC. Translated, it gives CASSIGQGREQYF.